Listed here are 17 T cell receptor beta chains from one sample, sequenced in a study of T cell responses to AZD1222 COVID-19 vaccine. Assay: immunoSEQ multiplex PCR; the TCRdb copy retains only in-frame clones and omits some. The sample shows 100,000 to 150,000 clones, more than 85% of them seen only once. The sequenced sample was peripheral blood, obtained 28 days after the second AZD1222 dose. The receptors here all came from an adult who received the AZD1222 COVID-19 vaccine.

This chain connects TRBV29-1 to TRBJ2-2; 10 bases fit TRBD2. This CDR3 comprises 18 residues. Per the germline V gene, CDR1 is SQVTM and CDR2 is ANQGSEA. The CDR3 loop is CYWRTSGFPPRRTGELFF. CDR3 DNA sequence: TGCTATTGGCGGACTAGCGGTTTTCCACCTCGACGGACCGGGGAGCTGTTTTTT.

DNA of the CDR3: TGTGCCAGCAGCTTAAGTCTGTTCAGATCGAACACCGGGGAGCTGTTTTTT. This sequence encodes CASSLSLFRSNTGELFF. The chain couples TRBV7-3 to TRBJ2-2; no reliable D call. Looked up from germline, CDR1 is SGHTA and CDR2 is FQGTGA. The ends were cut back, 1 base at V and 0 bases at J, with 12 bases in the middle. CDR3 size: 17 residues.

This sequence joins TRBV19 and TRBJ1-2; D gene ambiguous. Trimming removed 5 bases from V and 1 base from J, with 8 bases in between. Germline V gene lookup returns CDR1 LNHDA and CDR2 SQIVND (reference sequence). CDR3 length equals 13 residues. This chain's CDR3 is CASSPRGNYGYTF. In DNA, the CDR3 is TGTGCCAGTAGTCCCCGGGGTAACTATGGCTACACCTTC.

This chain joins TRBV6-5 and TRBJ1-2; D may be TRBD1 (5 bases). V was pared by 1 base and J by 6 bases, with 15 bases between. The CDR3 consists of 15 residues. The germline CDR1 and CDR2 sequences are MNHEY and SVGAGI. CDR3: CASSYLGRGEDGYTF. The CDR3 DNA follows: TGTGCCAGCAGTTACTTGGGGCGCGGGGAGGATGGCTACACCTTC.

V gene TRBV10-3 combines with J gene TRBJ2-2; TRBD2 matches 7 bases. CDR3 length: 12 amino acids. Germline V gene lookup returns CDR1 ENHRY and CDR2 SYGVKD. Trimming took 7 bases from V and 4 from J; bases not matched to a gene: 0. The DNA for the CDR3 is TGTGCCATCACGGGAGGCACCGGGGAGCTGTTTTTT. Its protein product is CAITGGTGELFF.

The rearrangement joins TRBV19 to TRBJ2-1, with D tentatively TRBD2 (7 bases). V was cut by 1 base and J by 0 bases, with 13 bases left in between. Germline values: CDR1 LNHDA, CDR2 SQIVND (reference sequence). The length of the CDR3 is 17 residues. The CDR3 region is CASSIGGGHASYNEQFF. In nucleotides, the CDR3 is TGTGCCAGTAGTATAGGGGGGGGCCACGCCTCCTACAATGAGCAGTTCTTC. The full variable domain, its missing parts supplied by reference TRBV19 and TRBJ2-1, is DGGITQSPKYLFRKEGQNVTLSCEQNLNHDAMYWYRQDPGQGLRLIYYSQIVNDFQKGDIAEGYSVSREKKESFPLTVTSAQKNPTAFYLCASSIGGGHASYNEQFFGPGTRLTVL.

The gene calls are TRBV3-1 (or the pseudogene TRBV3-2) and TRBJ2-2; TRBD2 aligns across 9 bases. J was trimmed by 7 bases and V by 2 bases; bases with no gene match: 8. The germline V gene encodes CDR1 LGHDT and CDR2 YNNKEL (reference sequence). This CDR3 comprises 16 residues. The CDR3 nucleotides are TGTGCCAGCAGCCAATTAGGAGCGGGGGGCCACGGGGAGCTGTTTTTT. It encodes CASSQLGAGGHGELFF.

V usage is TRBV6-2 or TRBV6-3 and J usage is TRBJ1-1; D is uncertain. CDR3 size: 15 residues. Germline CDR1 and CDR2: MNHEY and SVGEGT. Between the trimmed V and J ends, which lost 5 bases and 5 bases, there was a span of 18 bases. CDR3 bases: TGTGCCAGCAGTAGATCGTGGACCCCAGTGACTGAAGCTTTCTTT. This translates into CASSRSWTPVTEAFF.

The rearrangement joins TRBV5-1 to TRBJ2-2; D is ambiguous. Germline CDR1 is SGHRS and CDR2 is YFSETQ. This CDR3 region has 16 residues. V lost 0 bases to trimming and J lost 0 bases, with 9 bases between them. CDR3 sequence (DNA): TGCGCCAGCAGCTTGGGGTCCGCATCGAACACCGGGGAGCTGTTTTTT. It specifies CASSLGSASNTGELFF. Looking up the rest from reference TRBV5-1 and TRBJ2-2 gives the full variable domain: KAGVTQTPRYLIKTRGQQVTLSCSPISGHRSVSWYQQTPGQGLQFLFEYFSETQRNKGNFPGRFSGRQFSNSRSEMNVSTLELGDSALYLCASSLGSASNTGELFFGEGSRLTVL.

The CDR3 bases are TGTGCCAGCAGTGAAGCGGGGGGGGGAAATTCACCCCTCCACTTT. Its translation: CASSEAGGGNSPLHF. The chain joins TRBV6-1 to TRBJ1-6, with a weak D call TRBD1 (5 bases). The CDR3 consists of 15 residues. V was pared by 0 bases and J by 7 bases, with 10 bases between. Germline V CDR1 and CDR2: MNHNS, SASEGT.

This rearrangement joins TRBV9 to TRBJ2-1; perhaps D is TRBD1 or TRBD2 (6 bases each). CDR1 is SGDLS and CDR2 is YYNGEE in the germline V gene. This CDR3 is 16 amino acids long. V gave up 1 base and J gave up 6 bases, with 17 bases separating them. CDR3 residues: CASSVSGAGSPNEQFF. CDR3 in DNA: TGTGCCAGCAGCGTATCAGGGGCGGGGTCTCCCAATGAGCAGTTCTTC.

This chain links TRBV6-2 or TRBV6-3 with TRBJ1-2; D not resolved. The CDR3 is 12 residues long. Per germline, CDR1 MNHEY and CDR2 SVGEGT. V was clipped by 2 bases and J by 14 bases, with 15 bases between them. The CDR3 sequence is CASSYPVLRVTF. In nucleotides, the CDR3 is TGTGCCAGCAGTTACCCCGTCCTAAGAGTAACCTTC.

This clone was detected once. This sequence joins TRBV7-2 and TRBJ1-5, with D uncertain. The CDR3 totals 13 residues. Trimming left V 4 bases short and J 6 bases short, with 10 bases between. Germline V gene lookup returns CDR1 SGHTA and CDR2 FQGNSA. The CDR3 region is CASSSRVGQPQHF. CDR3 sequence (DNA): TGTGCCAGCAGCTCTAGGGTCGGTCAGCCCCAGCATTTT.

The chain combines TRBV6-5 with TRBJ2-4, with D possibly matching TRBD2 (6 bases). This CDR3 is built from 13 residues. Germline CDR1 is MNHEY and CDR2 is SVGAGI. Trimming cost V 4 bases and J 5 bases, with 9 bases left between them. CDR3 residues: CASSFSGENIQYF. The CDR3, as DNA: TGTGCCAGCAGTTTTAGCGGAGAAAACATTCAGTACTTC.

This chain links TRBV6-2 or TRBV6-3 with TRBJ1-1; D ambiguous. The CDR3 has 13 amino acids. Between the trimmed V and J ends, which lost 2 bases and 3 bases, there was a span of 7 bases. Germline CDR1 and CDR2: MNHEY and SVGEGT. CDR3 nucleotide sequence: TGTGCCAGCAGTTACGGGGAATACACTGAAGCTTTCTTT. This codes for CASSYGEYTEAFF.

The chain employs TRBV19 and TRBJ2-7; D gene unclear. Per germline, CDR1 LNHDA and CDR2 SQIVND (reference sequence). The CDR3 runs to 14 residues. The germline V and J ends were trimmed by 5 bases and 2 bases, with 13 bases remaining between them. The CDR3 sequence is CASSWSADTYEQYF. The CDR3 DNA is TGTGCCAGTAGTTGGTCGGCGGATACCTACGAGCAGTACTTC.

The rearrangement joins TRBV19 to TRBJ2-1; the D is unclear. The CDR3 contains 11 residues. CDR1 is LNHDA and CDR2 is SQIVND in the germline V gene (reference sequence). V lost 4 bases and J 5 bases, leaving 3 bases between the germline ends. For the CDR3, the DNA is TGTGCCAGTAGTACCCACAATGAGCAGTTCTTC. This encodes CASSTHNEQFF.